This entry lists 20 T cell receptor beta chains sequenced from one sample in a study of blood T cell repertoires in COVID-19. Sequencing used immunoSEQ multiplex PCR; TCRdb keeps in-frame clones, though not all of them. The table has 150,000 to 200,000 clones, 92% seen once. The sequencing input was peripheral blood. The receptors stem from a man aged 30 to 39 with COVID-19, enrolled during active disease.

J is TRBJ2-3 and V is TRBV9, with 9 bases lining up with TRBD2. J lost 5 bases, V lost 8 bases, and 9 bases had no gene match. Germline-derived CDR1 and CDR2 are SGDLS and YYNGEE. This CDR3 contains 14 residues. CDR3 DNA sequence: TGTGCCAGTGCCGGCGGGGGGGCGGGAGATACGCAGTATTTT. It translates to CASAGGGAGDTQYF.

The J gene is TRBJ2-1, the V gene TRBV11-2; the match to TRBD2 covers 8 bases. Germline trimming cut 4 bases from V and 14 bases from J; bases unmatched to any gene: 22. Germline CDR1 is SGHAT and CDR2 is FQNNGV. The CDR3 has 17 amino acids. CDR3 amino acids: CASSSASGRALGAGEFF. CDR3 nucleotide sequence: TGTGCCAGCAGCTCGGCCTCCGGGAGGGCCCTCGGAGCTGGGGAGTTCTTC. The full variable domain, completed using reference TRBV11-2 and TRBJ2-1, is EAGVAQSPRYKIIEKRQSVAFWCNPISGHATLYWYQQILGQGPKLLIQFQNNGVVDDSQLPKDRFSAERLKGVDSTLKIQPAKLEDSAVYLCASSSASGRALGAGEFFGPGTRLTVL.

Here the CDR3 DNA reads TGTGCCAGCAGCTCGCGGGACAGGGGGCAGGATACGCAGTATTTT. It translates to CASSSRDRGQDTQYF. The chain links TRBV5-5 to TRBJ2-3, with 12 positions matching TRBD1. The junction had 5 bases not matched to a gene; V was cut back by 3 bases and J by 6 bases. The V gene's germline CDR1 is SGHKS and CDR2 YYEKEE (reference sequence). CDR3 length: 15 amino acids.

The rearrangement uses TRBV7-3 and TRBJ2-3; perhaps TRBD2 as D (6 bases). The CDR3 contains 15 residues. Germline V lookup: CDR1 SGHTA, CDR2 FQGTGA. Trimming stripped 2 bases from V and 1 base from J, with 10 bases between. DNA of the CDR3: TGTGCCAGCAGCTTATCCCCTAGCGGCACAGATACGCAGTATTTT. This translates into CASSLSPSGTDTQYF.

The chain uses TRBV7-2 and TRBJ2-7; D gene ambiguous. CDR1 and CDR2 from the germline V gene are SGHTA and FQGNSA. The CDR3 extends over 12 amino acids. Trimming took 5 bases from V and 1 from J, leaving 6 bases between them. In nucleotides, the CDR3 is TGTGCCAGCAGCCCCCAATCCTACGAGCAGTACTTC. It specifies CASSPQSYEQYF. Supplemented by reference TRBV7-2 and TRBJ2-7, the full variable domain reads GAGVSQSPSNKVTEKGKDVELRCDPISGHTALYWYRQSLGQGLEFLIYFQGNSAPDKSGLPSDRFSAERTGGSVSTLTIQRTQQEDSAVYLCASSPQSYEQYFGPGTRLTVT.

The V call is TRBV6-2 or TRBV6-3, the J call TRBJ1-2; 7 nucleotides line up with TRBD1. The CDR3 covers 14 residues. J was trimmed by 3 bases and V by 5 bases; bases with no gene match: 6. Per the germline V gene, CDR1 is MNHEY and CDR2 is SVGEGT. CDR3 sequence reads: CASSADRYYYGYTF. CDR3 coding DNA: TGTGCCAGCAGTGCGGACAGGTATTACTATGGCTACACCTTC.

The rearrangement links TRBV24-1 to TRBJ2-5; TRBD1 might be the D (7 bases). V lost 0 bases and J lost 5, with 12 bases in between. The CDR3 has 15 residues. The germline CDR1 and CDR2 sequences are KGHDR and SFDVKD. CDR3 loop: CATSDLQGGLETQYF. The CDR3 nucleotides are TGTGCCACCAGTGATTTGCAGGGGGGTTTGGAGACCCAGTACTTC.

The chain joins TRBV20-1 to TRBJ2-1, with 7 nucleotides matching TRBD2. V lost 3 bases and J lost 1; bases outside the gene matches: 12. This CDR3 has 17 residues. The germline CDR1 and CDR2 sequences are DFQATT and SNEGSKA (reference sequence). The CDR3 sequence is CSASLLAATVSYNEQFF. In DNA, the CDR3 is TGCAGTGCTAGTCTGCTAGCGGCGACTGTATCCTACAATGAGCAGTTCTTC.

This clone was observed a handful of times. This rearrangement joins TRBV2 to TRBJ2-5; D is unclear. The V and J ends lost 3 bases and 2 bases respectively, with 10 bases between them. Germline V gene sequence: CDR1 SNHLY, CDR2 FYNNEI. The CDR3 length is 14 residues. CDR3 DNA sequence: TGTGCCAGCAGTGACTGGGCAGGACAAGAGACCCAGTACTTC. Its translation is CASSDWAGQETQYF.

This chain connects TRBV5-1 to TRBJ2-1; 12 bases map to TRBD1. V lost 3 bases, J lost 8 bases, and 9 bases stayed unmatched. CDR1 is SGHRS and CDR2 is YFSETQ in the germline V gene. There are 16 residues in the CDR3. The chain's CDR3 is CASSSPGTGGKDEQFF. The CDR3 nucleotides are TGCGCCAGCAGCTCCCCCGGGACAGGGGGCAAGGATGAGCAGTTCTTC.

V and J are TRBV7-2 and TRBJ2-7; the D gene is possibly TRBD2 (5 bases). Between the trimmed V and J ends, which lost 5 bases and 6 bases, there was a span of 11 bases. Germline V gene sequence: CDR1 SGHTA, CDR2 FQGNSA. This CDR3 comprises 12 residues. CDR3 DNA sequence: TGTGCCAGCAGCGTTCAACTAGGCGAGCAGTACTTC. Translating gives CASSVQLGEQYF.

This sequence joins TRBV29-1 and TRBJ2-3; 8 bases agree with TRBD1. J was trimmed by 2 bases and V by 3 bases; bases with no gene match: 7. This CDR3 is 15 amino acids long. Germline V gives CDR1 SQVTM, CDR2 ANQGSEA. DNA of the CDR3: TGCAGCGTTGATGTTCGGCAGGGGGCCACAGATACGCAGTATTTT. Translating it yields CSVDVRQGATDTQYF.

V and J are TRBV18 and TRBJ2-3; D might be TRBD2 (6 bases). The CDR3 has 18 amino acids. Trimming stripped 5 bases from V and 2 bases from J, with 23 bases between. Germline CDR1 is KGHSH and CDR2 is LQKENI. The CDR3 DNA sequence: TGTGCCAGCTCAACTCGTACCGGGACTGCGTTTCACACAGATACGCAGTATTTT. Its translation: CASSTRTGTAFHTDTQYF.

The chain uses TRBV5-6 and TRBJ1-2; 7 bases agree with TRBD1. V shed 4 bases and J 4 bases; nucleotides not matched to a gene: 13. The V gene's germline CDR1 is SGHDT and CDR2 YYEEEE. The CDR3 consists of 16 residues. The CDR3 region has the DNA TGTGCCAGCAGCCGCCGGGACAGTCTTATGGGCTATGGCTACACCTTC. Its translation is CASSRRDSLMGYGYTF.

The CDR3 loop reads CASSLGQAYNSPLHF. Written as DNA, the CDR3 is TGTGCCAGCAGCTTAGGACAGGCCTATAATTCACCCCTCCACTTT. The rearrangement links TRBV7-3 to TRBJ1-6, with 7 bases identical to TRBD1. CDR1 SGHTA and CDR2 FQGTGA come from the germline V gene. The CDR3 runs 15 residues. V shed 2 bases and J 2 bases; nucleotides not matched to a gene: 0.

This chain uses TRBV7-2 with TRBJ1-5; 11 bases are a match to TRBD1. In germline, CDR1 is SGHTA, CDR2 FQGNSA. The CDR3 length is 15 residues. V was pared by 1 base and J by 6 bases, with 2 bases of the junction left unmatched. CDR3 protein: CASSLDGTGGQPQHF. CDR3 in DNA: TGTGCCAGCAGCTTAGATGGGACAGGGGGTCAGCCCCAGCATTTT.

The chain employs TRBV19 and TRBJ1-5, with D possibly being TRBD1 (6 bases). Germline CDR1 is LNHDA and CDR2 is SQIVND (reference sequence). This CDR3 is 14 amino acids long. Trimming pared 5 bases from V and 6 bases from J, leaving 14 bases between. The CDR3 sequence is CASSLREGGQPQHF. CDR3 sequence (DNA): TGTGCCAGTAGTCTAAGGGAAGGGGGTCAGCCCCAGCATTTT.

This rearrangement joins TRBV21-1 to TRBJ2-7; the DNA was not compared with TRBD1, the D call given in the table. TRBV21-1 counts as a pseudogene. This CDR3 has 16 amino acids. The CDR3 DNA follows: TGTGCCAGCAGCAAAGCCGGACAGCTTCTTGCCTACGAGCAGTACTTC. This sequence encodes CASSKAGQLLAYEQYF.

This chain connects TRBV6-5 to TRBJ2-7, with 10 bases matching TRBD1. CDR1 and CDR2 (germline): MNHEY, SVGAGI. The CDR3 is made up of 16 amino acids. V was pared by 2 bases and J by 3 bases, with 7 bases of the junction left unmatched. In DNA form, the CDR3 reads TGTGCCAGCAGTTACCGGGGGACAGGGGCCGTCTACGAGCAGTACTTC. It yields the protein CASSYRGTGAVYEQYF.

This chain joins TRBV7-8 and TRBJ1-3; D uncertain. Per germline, CDR1 SGHVS and CDR2 FQNEAQ. Between the trimmed V and J ends, which lost 0 bases and 0 bases, there was a span of 6 bases. The CDR3 runs 15 residues. The CDR3 sequence: CASSLAPGSGNTIYF. CDR3 in DNA: TGTGCCAGCAGCTTAGCGCCAGGCTCTGGAAACACCATATATTTT.